One and the same sample provided the 9 T cell receptor beta chains below, sequenced in a study of monozygotic twins with inflammatory bowel disease. TCRdb re-called the 5' RACE reads, yielding one record per CDR3 amino acid sequence without DNA. The repertoire table contains some 330,000 distinct CDR3 sequences. The sequenced material came from blood. The receptor set was obtained from a human donor with ulcerative colitis or Crohn's disease, or a healthy co-twin of an affected twin (not recorded which).

V usage is TRBV5-1 and J usage is TRBJ2-1; TCRdb reports TRBD2, a call that lacks DNA to check it against. The germline CDR1 and CDR2 sequences are SGHRS and YFSETQ. The CDR3 runs 15 residues. The CDR3 spells CASSLGSGGANEQFF.

The V and J genes are TRBV15 and TRBJ2-5; TCRdb selects TRBD2, and the lack of DNA leaves this call unchecked. Germline V lookup: CDR1 LNHNV, CDR2 YYDKDF (reference sequence). The CDR3 runs 15 residues. The chain's CDR3 is CATSRVLAGTGTQYF.

The chain combines TRBV18 with TRBJ2-7. CDR3 length: 12 residues. Looked up from germline, CDR1 is KGHSH and CDR2 is LQKENI. Here the CDR3 reads CASSPSRAEQYF.

The rearrangement joins TRBV12-3 or TRBV12-4 to TRBJ1-2. The CDR3 covers 11 residues. CDR3 residues: CASSLSFGYTF.

V gene TRBV4-3 combines with J gene TRBJ2-7; the TCRdb D gene call, TRBD2, has no DNA to confirm it. From germline, CDR1 is LGHNA and CDR2 YSLEER. There are 17 residues in the CDR3. This CDR3 reads CASSQGYLSGRAYEQYF.

The genes are TRBV7-2 and TRBJ1-1. The CDR3 contains 15 residues. Germline V gene data show CDR1 as SGHTA and CDR2 as FQGNSA. This chain's CDR3 is CASTGGGARYTEAFF.

The V and J genes are TRBV6-5 and TRBJ1-5. Germline V lookup: CDR1 MNHEY, CDR2 SVGAGI. The CDR3 extends over 16 amino acids. CDR3: CASSYLWGSGNQPQHF.

The chain employs TRBV5-1 and TRBJ1-6. Germline CDR1 SGHRS, CDR2 YFSETQ. The CDR3 is made up of 16 amino acids. The CDR3 loop reads CASSLSGSQGNSPLHF. The entire variable domain, with the rest obtained from reference TRBV5-1 and TRBJ1-6, is as follows: KAGVTQTPRYLIKTRGQQVTLSCSPISGHRSVSWYQQTPGQGLQFLFEYFSETQRNKGNFPGRFSGRQFSNSRSEMNVSTLELGDSALYLCASSLSGSQGNSPLHFGNGTRLTVT.

The rearrangement uses TRBV12-3 or TRBV12-4 and TRBJ2-7. There are 11 residues in the CDR3. CDR3 in amino acids: CASSLFGEQYF.